The rows below give T cell receptor beta chains drawn from one sample of a study of T cells in Graves' hyperthyroidism and ophthalmopathy. A single record per CDR3 protein comes from TCRdb applying MiXCR to the multiplex PCR reads. The sample carries 300,000 to 450,000 distinct CDR3 sequences, roughly 17% recorded once. What was sequenced was blood. The source of these receptors is a woman aged 25 to 45 with Graves' hyperthyroidism that later progressed to Graves' ophthalmopathy. The CDR3 runs from the conserved cysteine through the conserved F or W. The D gene is left open where the match is weak. Size is omitted from some rows. Given values are once, few, many or a class for expanded clones.

j_call | d_call | v_call | clone_size | cdr3_nt | cdr3_aa
TRBJ2-7 | NA | TRBV7-9 | many | TGTGCCAGCAGCTTAGCGCCCGTGTCCTACGAGCAGTACTTC | CASSLAPVSYEQYF
TRBJ2-3 | TRBD1 | TRBV5-1 | many | TGCGCCAGCAGCTCGGGACAGGGGGCAGATACGCAGTATTTT | CASSSGQGADTQYF
TRBJ1-2 | NA | TRBV5-6 | few | TGTGCCAGCAGCCGACCCACGCAGTATGGCTACACCTTC | CASSRPTQYGYTF
TRBJ1-1 | NA | TRBV28 | many | TGTGCCAGCAGTTTATTGCAGGAATGGCTGTGTCGAGCTTTCTTT | CASSLLQEWLCRAFF
TRBJ1-2 | NA | TRBV5-1 | few | TGCGCCAGCAACTTGGAGGTCAGGAGCTATGGCTACACCTTC | CASNLEVRSYGYTF
TRBJ2-3 | NA | TRBV5-4 | few | TGTGCCAGCAGCTTGGCGGGTTCCGGCCGAATCACAGATACGCAGTATTTT | CASSLAGSGRITDTQYF
TRBJ2-3 | NA | TRBV20-1 | few | TGCAGTACAGACAGGCCCGGGGGCACAGATACGCAGTATTTT | CSTDRPGGTDTQYF
TRBJ2-1 | TRBD1 | TRBV28 | NA | TGTGCCAGCAGTCCTGAACGGGACAGGGTCTACAATGAGCAGTTCTTC | CASSPERDRVYNEQFF
TRBJ2-7 | TRBD2 | TRBV20-1 | NA | TGCAGTGCTAGAGATAGGACTAGCGGGATCGCCTACGAGCAGTACTTC | CSARDRTSGIAYEQYF
TRBJ2-1 | NA | TRBV24-1 | many | TGTGCCACCAGTGATTTCGGACCGAATGAGCAGTTCTTC | CATSDFGPNEQFF
TRBJ2-7 | NA | TRBV20-1 | NA | TGCAGTGTTACGCAGGTTGCCGCGGACGAGCAGTACTTC | CSVTQVAADEQYF
TRBJ2-5 | NA | TRBV29-1 | once | TGCAGCGTTACAGGGTTTGGAGAGACCCAGTACTTC | CSVTGFGETQYF
TRBJ1-3 | TRBD1 | TRBV7-9 | few | TGTGCCAGCAGCTTACAGGGACAGGCGGCGGGAGACACCATATATTTT | CASSLQGQAAGDTIYF
TRBJ1-1 | TRBD1 | TRBV5-8 | NA | TGTGCCAGCAGCTTGGGGCGGGGACAGGGGCGCGGATATTCTGAAGCTTTCTTT | CASSLGRGQGRGYSEAFF
TRBJ1-5 | NA | TRBV12-3/TRBV12-4 | many | TGTGCCAGCAGTTTAGGTCCGGGCAGCAATCAGCCCCAGCATTTT | CASSLGPGSNQPQHF
TRBJ2-2 | NA | TRBV28 | many | TGTGCCACCCACGCCCCGGGGAGGAGGGCCAGCGGGACCGGGGAGCTGTTTTTT | CATHAPGRRASGTGELFF
TRBJ1-5 | NA | TRBV18 | many | TGTGCCAGCTCACCGGGTACCAATCAGCCCCAGCATTTT | CASSPGTNQPQHF
TRBJ2-1 | NA | TRBV5-1 | NA | TGCGCCAGCAGCACCGCTAGCTCCTACAATGAGCAGTTCTTC | CASSTASSYNEQFF
TRBJ2-7 | TRBD2 | TRBV5-5 | NA | TGTGCCAGCAGCTTGTCGGGGGGGCCTCCCGAGCAGTACTTC | CASSLSGGPPEQYF
TRBJ1-5 | NA | TRBV27 | NA | TGTGCCAGCAGTTTAAGCGCAGGTTTTAGCAATCAGCCCCAGCATTTT | CASSLSAGFSNQPQHF
TRBJ1-2 | NA | TRBV6-2/TRBV6-3 | many | TGTGCCAGCAGTTACTCGATCTCCGCGGAAGACTATGGCTACACCTTC | CASSYSISAEDYGYTF
TRBJ2-7 | NA | TRBV2 | NA | TGTGCCAGCAGTTCAGGGCTCGACGAGCAGTACTTC | CASSSGLDEQYF
TRBJ1-2 | NA | TRBV6-1 | many | TGTGCCAGCAGTGAATTTTTAGGAGGCTACACCTTC | CASSEFLGGYTF
TRBJ2-5 | NA | TRBV27 | few | TGTGCCAGCAGTTCCGGGACGGCTCGGTGGGAGACCCAGTACTTC | CASSSGTARWETQYF
TRBJ2-1 | NA | TRBV11-2 | NA | TGTGCCAGCAGCTTATATGCGGGGAGCTCCTACAATGAGCAGTTCTTC | CASSLYAGSSYNEQFF
TRBJ2-7 | NA | TRBV12-3/TRBV12-4 | many | TGTGCCAGCAGTTTCAGTTCCTCCGGCGGAGAGCAGTACTTC | CASSFSSSGGEQYF
TRBJ2-7 | NA | TRBV6-1 | many | TGTGCCAGCAGTGATTATTCGAAAACAGGTGCCTACGAGCAGTACTTC | CASSDYSKTGAYEQYF
TRBJ2-7 | NA | TRBV4-2 | few | TGTGCCAGCAGCCCCCGACTGGTTGCCTACGAGCAGTACTTC | CASSPRLVAYEQYF
TRBJ2-1 | TRBD2 | TRBV11-2 | many | TGTGCCAGCAGAAGGACTAGCGGGCGGAACAATGAGCAGTTCTTC | CASRRTSGRNNEQFF
TRBJ1-2 | NA | TRBV9 | many | TGTGCCAGCAGCGAGGGAGGGGCGGGAGTAGGAGGCTACACCTTC | CASSEGGAGVGGYTF
TRBJ1-5 | TRBD1 | TRBV19 | many | TGTGCCAGTAGTGCGGTCCGCGGCAGGGGGCGAAGGAGCAATCAGCCCCAGCATTTT | CASSAVRGRGRRSNQPQHF
TRBJ2-4 | TRBD1 | TRBV28 | many | TGTGCCAGCAGTCCAGAACCGACAGGGTTAAACATTCAGTACTTC | CASSPEPTGLNIQYF
TRBJ2-3 | NA | TRBV3-1 | many | TGTGCCAGCAGCCAAACAAGGGAAGATACGCAGTATTTT | CASSQTREDTQYF
TRBJ2-7 | NA | TRBV6-1 | many | TGTGCCAGCAGAGGGGGGACATCGGCTACCTACGAGCAGTACTTC | CASRGGTSATYEQYF
TRBJ2-5 | TRBD1 | TRBV28 | many | TGTGCCAGCAGTTTACTGGGACAGGGGGCAGTTTTTGACTCGGAAGAGACCCAGTACTTC | CASSLLGQGAVFDSEETQYF
TRBJ2-3 | NA | TRBV12-3/TRBV12-4 | many | TGTGCCAGCAGTTCTTGGGCTAGCCGACTTAGCACAGATACGCAGTATTTT | CASSSWASRLSTDTQYF
TRBJ1-6 | NA | TRBV27 | many | TGTGCCAGCAGCCAAATTTTTGGCTCTGGGCAGAATTCACCCCTCCACTTT | CASSQIFGSGQNSPLHF
TRBJ1-2 | NA | TRBV28 | many | TGTGCCAGCAGTTTACTAGGCTATGGCTACACCTTC | CASSLLGYGYTF
TRBJ2-3 | NA | TRBV20-1 | once | TGCAGTGCTTTAATGACGGGAGTTAGCACAGATACGCAGTATTTT | CSALMTGVSTDTQYF
TRBJ1-3 | NA | TRBV27 | many | TGTGCCAGCAGTCTAAGAGGACATACCTACTCTGGAAACACCATATATTTT | CASSLRGHTYSGNTIYF
TRBJ2-1 | NA | TRBV3-1 | many | TGTGCCAGCAGCCAAGACGAGACAGGTCTCGGATACAATGAGCAGTTCTTC | CASSQDETGLGYNEQFF
TRBJ2-7 | NA | TRBV28 | many | TGTGCCAGCAGTTTCGGTATCTATTCCTACGAGCAGTACTTC | CASSFGIYSYEQYF
TRBJ2-7 | NA | TRBV27 | NA | TGTGCCAGCAGTTTATCCGGGGTTAGCGTTTACGAGCAGTACTTC | CASSLSGVSVYEQYF
TRBJ1-6 | NA | TRBV27 | many | TGTGCCAGCAGTTCCCCGGGGGTTCGGTCACCCCTCCACTTT | CASSSPGVRSPLHF
TRBJ1-6 | NA | TRBV10-2 | NA | TGCGCCAGCAGTGCGGGGAGTGGGTCACCCCTCCACTTT | CASSAGSGSPLHF
TRBJ1-2 | NA | TRBV5-6 | many | TGTGCCAGCAGCTCGGGCAGCGAATGGACTAACTATGGCTACACCTTC | CASSSGSEWTNYGYTF